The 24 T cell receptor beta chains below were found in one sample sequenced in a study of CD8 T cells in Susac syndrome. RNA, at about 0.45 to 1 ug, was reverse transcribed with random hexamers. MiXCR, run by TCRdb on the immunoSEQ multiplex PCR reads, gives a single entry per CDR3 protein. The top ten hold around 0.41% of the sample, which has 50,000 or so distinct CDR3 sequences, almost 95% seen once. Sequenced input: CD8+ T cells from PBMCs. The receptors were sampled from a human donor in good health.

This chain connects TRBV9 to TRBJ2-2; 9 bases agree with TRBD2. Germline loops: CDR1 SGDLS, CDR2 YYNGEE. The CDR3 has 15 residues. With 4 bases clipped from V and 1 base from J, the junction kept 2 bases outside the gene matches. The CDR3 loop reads CASSPSGENTGELFF. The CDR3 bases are TGTGCCAGCAGCCCTAGCGGGGAGAACACCGGGGAGCTGTTTTTT.

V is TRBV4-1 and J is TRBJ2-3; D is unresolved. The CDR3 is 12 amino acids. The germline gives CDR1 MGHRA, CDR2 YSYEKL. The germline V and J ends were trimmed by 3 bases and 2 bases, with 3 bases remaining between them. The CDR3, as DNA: TGCGCCAGCAGCCAGAACACAGATACGCAGTATTTT. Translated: CASSQNTDTQYF.

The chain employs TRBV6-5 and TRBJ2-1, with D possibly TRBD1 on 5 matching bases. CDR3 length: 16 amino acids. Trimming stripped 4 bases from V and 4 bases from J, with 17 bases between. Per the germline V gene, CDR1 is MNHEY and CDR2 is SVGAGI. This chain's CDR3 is CASSSPGFQGYNEQFF. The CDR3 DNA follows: TGTGCCAGCAGTTCCCCAGGGTTTCAGGGTTACAATGAGCAGTTCTTC.

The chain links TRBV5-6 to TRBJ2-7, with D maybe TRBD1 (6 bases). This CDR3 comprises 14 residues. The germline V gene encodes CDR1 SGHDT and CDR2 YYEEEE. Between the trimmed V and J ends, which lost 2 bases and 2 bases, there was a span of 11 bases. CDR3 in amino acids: CASSLRQAAYEQYF. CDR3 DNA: TGTGCCAGCAGCTTAAGACAGGCTGCCTACGAGCAGTACTTC.

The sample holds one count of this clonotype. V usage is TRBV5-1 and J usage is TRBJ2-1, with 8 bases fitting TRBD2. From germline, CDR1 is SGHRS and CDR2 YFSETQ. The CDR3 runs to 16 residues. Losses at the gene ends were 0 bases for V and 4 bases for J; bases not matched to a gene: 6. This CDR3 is CASSLEASGPYNEQFF. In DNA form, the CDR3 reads TGCGCCAGCAGCTTGGAGGCTAGCGGGCCTTACAATGAGCAGTTCTTC. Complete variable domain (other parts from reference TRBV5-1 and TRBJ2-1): KAGVTQTPRYLIKTRGQQVTLSCSPISGHRSVSWYQQTPGQGLQFLFEYFSETQRNKGNFPGRFSGRQFSNSRSEMNVSTLELGDSALYLCASSLEASGPYNEQFFGPGTRLTVL.

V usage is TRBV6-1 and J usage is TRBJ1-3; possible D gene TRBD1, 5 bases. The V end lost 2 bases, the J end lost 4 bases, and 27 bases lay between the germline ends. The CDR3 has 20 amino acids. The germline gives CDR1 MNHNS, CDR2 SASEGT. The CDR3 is CASSEYEWEGTGPQGNTIYF. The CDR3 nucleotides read TGTGCCAGCAGTGAATATGAATGGGAGGGAACAGGACCTCAGGGAAACACCATATATTTT.

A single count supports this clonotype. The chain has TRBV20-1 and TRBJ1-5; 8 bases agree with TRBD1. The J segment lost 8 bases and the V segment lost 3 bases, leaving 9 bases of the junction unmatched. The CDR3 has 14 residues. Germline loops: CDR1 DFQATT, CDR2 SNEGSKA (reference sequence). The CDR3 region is CSASFDRGAEPQHF. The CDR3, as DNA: TGCAGTGCTAGTTTCGACAGGGGCGCTGAGCCCCAGCATTTT.

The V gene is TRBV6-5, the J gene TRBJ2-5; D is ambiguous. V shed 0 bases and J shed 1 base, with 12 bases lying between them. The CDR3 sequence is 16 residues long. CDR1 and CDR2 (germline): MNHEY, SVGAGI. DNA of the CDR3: TGTGCCAGCAGTTACTCGAGTAGCTACCTCCAAGAGACCCAGTACTTC. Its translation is CASSYSSSYLQETQYF.

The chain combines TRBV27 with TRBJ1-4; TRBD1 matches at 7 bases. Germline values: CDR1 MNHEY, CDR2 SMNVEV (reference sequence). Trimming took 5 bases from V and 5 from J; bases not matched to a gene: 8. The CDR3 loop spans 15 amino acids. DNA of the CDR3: TGTGCCAGCAGTGGGAACAGGGGACTGAATGAAAAACTGTTTTTT. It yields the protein CASSGNRGLNEKLFF. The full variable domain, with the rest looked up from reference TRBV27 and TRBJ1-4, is EAQVTQNPRYLITVTGKKLTVTCSQNMNHEYMSWYRQDPGLGLRQIYYSMNVEVTDKGDVPEGYKVSRKEKRNFPLILESPSPNQTSLYFCASSGNRGLNEKLFFGSGTQLSVL.

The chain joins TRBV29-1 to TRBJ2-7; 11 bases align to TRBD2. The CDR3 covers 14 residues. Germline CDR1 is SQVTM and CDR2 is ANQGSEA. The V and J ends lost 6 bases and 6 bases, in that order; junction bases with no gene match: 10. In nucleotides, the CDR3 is TGCAGCGTGGGAGCCGGGACTAGCGGCCCCGAGCAGTACTTC. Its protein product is CSVGAGTSGPEQYF.

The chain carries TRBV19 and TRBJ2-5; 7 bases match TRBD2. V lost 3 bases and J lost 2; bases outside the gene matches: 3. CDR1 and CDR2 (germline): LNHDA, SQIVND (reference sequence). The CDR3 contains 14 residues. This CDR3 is CASSILGGQETQYF. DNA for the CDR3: TGTGCCAGTAGTATCTTGGGGGGGCAAGAGACCCAGTACTTC. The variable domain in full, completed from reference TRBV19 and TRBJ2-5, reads DGGITQSPKYLFRKEGQNVTLSCEQNLNHDAMYWYRQDPGQGLRLIYYSQIVNDFQKGDIAEGYSVSREKKESFPLTVTSAQKNPTAFYLCASSILGGQETQYFGPGTRLLVL.

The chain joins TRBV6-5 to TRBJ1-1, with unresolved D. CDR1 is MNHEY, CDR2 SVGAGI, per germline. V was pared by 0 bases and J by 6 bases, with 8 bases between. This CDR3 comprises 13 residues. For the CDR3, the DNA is TGTGCCAGCAGTTACTCGGGCAGAGCTGAAGCTTTCTTT. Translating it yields CASSYSGRAEAFF.

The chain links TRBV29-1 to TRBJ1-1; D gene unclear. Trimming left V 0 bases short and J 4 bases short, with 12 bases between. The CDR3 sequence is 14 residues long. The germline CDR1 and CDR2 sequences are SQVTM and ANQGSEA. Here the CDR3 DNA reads TGCAGCGTTGAAGATGGCCTGACGAGCACTGAAGCTTTCTTT. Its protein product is CSVEDGLTSTEAFF.

Written as DNA, the CDR3 is TGCAGTGCTAGAGAGACTTTTCCGGGAGCTTTCTTT. Amino acid sequence: CSARETFPGAFF. This rearrangement joins TRBV20-1 to TRBJ1-1; D is unresolved. The CDR3 runs 12 residues. V was clipped by 0 bases and J by 10 bases, with 12 bases between them. The V gene's germline CDR1 is DFQATT and CDR2 SNEGSKA (reference sequence).

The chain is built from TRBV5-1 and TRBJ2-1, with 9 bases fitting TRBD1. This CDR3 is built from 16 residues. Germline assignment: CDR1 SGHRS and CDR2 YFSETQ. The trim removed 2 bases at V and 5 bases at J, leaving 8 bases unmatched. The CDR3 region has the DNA TGCGCCAGCAGCTTAAACAGGGGGCGCTTGGACAATGAGCAGTTCTTC. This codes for CASSLNRGRLDNEQFF.

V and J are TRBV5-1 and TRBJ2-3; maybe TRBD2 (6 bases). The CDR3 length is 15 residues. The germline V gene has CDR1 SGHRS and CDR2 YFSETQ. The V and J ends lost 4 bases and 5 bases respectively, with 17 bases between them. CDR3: CASSRWWEDRDTQYF. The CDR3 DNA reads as TGCGCCAGCAGCCGCTGGTGGGAGGATAGAGATACGCAGTATTTT.

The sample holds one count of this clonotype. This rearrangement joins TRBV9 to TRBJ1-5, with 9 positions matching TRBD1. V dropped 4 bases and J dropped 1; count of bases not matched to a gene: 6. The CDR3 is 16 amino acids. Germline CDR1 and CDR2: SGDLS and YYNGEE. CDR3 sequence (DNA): TGTGCCAGCAGCCCTTGGGACAGGGTCAGCAATCAGCCCCAGCATTTT. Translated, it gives CASSPWDRVSNQPQHF.

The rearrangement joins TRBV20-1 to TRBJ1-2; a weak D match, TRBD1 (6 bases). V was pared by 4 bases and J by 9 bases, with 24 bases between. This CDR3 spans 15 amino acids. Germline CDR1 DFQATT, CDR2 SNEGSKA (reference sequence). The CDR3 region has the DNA TGCAGTGCTAAGGGGGGGTTCCGGGACCTTCCCAGCTACACCTTC. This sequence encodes CSAKGGFRDLPSYTF.

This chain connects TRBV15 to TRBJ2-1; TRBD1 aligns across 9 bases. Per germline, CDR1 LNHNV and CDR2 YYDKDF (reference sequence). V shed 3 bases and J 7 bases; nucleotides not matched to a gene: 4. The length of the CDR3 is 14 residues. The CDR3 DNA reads TGTGCCACCAGCAGCCGGGACAGGGTAAATGAGCAGTTCTTC. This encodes CATSSRDRVNEQFF.

CDR3 nucleotides: TGTGCCAGCAGTTACTCCTCCGCCTCCGGGACAGGAGAGCCTAATCAGCCCCAGCATTTT. Translated, it gives CASSYSSASGTGEPNQPQHF. This chain uses TRBV6-2 or TRBV6-3 with TRBJ1-5; the match to TRBD1 covers 8 bases. Germline V gives CDR1 MNHEY, CDR2 SVGEGT. The J segment lost 4 bases and the V segment lost 0 bases, leaving 17 bases of the junction unmatched. CDR3 size: 20 residues.

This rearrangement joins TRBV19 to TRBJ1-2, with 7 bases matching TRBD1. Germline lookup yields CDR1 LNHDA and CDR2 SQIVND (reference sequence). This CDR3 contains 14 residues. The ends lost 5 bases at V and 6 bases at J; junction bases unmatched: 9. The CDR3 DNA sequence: TGTGCCAGTAGTCTCCCGACAGGGTTGGATGGCTACACCTTC. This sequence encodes CASSLPTGLDGYTF.

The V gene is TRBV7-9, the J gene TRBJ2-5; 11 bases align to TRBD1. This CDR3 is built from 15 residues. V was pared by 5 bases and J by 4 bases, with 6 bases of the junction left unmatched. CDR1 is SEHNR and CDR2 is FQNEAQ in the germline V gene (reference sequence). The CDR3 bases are TGTGCCAGCAGCGCGGACAGGGGGCGAGGAGAGACCCAGTACTTC. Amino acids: CASSADRGRGETQYF.

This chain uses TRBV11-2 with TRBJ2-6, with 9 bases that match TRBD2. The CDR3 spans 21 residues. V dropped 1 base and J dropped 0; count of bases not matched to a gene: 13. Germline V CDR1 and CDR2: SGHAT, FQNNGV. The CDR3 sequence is CASSLVSIGLATYSGANVLTF. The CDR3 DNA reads TGTGCCAGCAGCTTAGTTTCAATAGGACTAGCGACTTACTCTGGGGCCAACGTCCTGACTTTC.

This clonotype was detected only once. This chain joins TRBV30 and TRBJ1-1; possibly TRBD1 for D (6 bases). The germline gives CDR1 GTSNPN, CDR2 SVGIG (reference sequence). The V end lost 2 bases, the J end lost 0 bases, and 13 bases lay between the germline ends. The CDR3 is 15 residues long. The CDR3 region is CAWSWEGGLNTEAFF. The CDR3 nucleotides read TGTGCCTGGAGTTGGGAGGGGGGGTTGAACACTGAAGCTTTCTTT.